This TCR beta chain was identified during a study of OX40 agonist ivuxolimab in advanced cancers. CDR1 and CDR2 from the germline V gene are SGHNT and YYREEE (reference sequence). Trimming shortened V by 4 bases and J by 5 bases, and 18 bases separated the two germline ends. This CDR3 has 15 residues. Some clones are missing from TCRdb's copy, which holds only in-frame ones; the method was immunoSEQ multiplex PCR. This sample has tens of thousands of clones, with around 87% found just once. The rearrangement joins TRBV5-4 to TRBJ2-5, with D possibly matching TRBD2 (7 bases). The sequencing here drew on CD4+ or CD8+ T cells sorted from blood, taken in a trial of the OX40 agonist ivuxolimab. The clonotype was recovered from an adult with an advanced solid tumor such as melanoma, head and neck, liver or kidney cancer. The CDR3 DNA follows: TGTGCCAGCAGCGCCCACTCAGGGGAGGGCGAGACCCAGTACTTC. Translating gives CASSAHSGEGETQYF. Full variable domain (outside the CDR3, taken from reference TRBV5-4 and TRBJ2-5): ETGVTQSPTHLIKTRGQQVTLRCSSQSGHNTVSWYQQALGQGPQFIFQYYREEENGRGNFPPRFSGLQFPNYSSELNVNALELDDSALYLCASSAHSGEGETQYFGPGTRLLVL.